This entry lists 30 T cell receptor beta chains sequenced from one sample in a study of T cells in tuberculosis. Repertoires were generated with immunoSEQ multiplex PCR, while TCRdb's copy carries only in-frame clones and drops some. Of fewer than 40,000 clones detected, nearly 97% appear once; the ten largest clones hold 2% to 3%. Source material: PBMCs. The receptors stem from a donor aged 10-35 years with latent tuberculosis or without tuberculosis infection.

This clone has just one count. CDR3 DNA: TGTGCCAGCAGCTCCGGGACAGGGCCTTTTGGCTACACCTTC. It is translated as CASSSGTGPFGYTF. The genes are TRBV5-6 and TRBJ1-2; 9 positions match TRBD1. This CDR3 has 14 residues. Looked up from germline, CDR1 is SGHDT and CDR2 is YYEEEE. J gave up 7 bases and V 3 bases, and 7 bases lay outside the gene matches.

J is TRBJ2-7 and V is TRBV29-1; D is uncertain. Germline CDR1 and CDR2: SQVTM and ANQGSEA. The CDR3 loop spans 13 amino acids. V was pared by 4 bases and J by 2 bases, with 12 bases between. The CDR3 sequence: CSVVGLAAYEQYF. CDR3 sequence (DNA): TGCAGCGTTGTGGGCCTCGCAGCCTACGAGCAGTACTTC.

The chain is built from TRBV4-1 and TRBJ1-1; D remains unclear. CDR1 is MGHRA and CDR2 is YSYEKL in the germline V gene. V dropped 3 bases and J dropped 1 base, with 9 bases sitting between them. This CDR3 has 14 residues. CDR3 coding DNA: TGCGCCAGCAGCCATAATGTTCCGAACACTGAAGCTTTCTTT. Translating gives CASSHNVPNTEAFF.

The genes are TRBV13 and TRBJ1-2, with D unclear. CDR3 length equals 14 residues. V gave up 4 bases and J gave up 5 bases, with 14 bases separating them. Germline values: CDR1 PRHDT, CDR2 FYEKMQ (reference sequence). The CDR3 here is CASSSPGREYGYTF. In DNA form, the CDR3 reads TGTGCCAGCAGCTCCCCCGGGAGGGAATATGGCTACACCTTC.

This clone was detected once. The CDR3 sequence: CASSLLAGGPDEQYF. DNA for the CDR3: TGTGCCAGCAGCCTACTAGCGGGAGGGCCCGACGAGCAGTACTTC. The chain recombines TRBV5-6 with TRBJ2-7; 13 bases are shared with TRBD2. Looked up from germline, CDR1 is SGHDT and CDR2 is YYEEEE. V trimming: 4 bases; J trimming: 5 bases; junction bases outside the gene matches: 6. The length of the CDR3 is 15 residues.

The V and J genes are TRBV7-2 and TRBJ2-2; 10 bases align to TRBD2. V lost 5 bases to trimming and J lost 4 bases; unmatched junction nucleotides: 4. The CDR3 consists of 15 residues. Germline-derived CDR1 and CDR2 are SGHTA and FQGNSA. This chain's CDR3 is CASSPRLAGTGELFF. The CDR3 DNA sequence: TGTGCCAGCAGCCCCAGACTAGCGGGCACCGGGGAGCTGTTTTTT.

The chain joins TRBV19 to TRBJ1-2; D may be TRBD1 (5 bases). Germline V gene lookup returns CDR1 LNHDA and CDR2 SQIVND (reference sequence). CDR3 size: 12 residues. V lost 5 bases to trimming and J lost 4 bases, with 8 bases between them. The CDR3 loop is CASSDRGYGYTF. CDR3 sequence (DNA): TGTGCCAGTAGTGACAGAGGCTATGGCTACACCTTC.

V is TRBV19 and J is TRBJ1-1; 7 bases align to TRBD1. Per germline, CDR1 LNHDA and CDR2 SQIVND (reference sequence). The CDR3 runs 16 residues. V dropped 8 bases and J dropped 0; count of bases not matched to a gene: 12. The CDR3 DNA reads TGTGCCAGTCTCTCGACAGGGTATCTAATGAACACTGAAGCTTTCTTT. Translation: CASLSTGYLMNTEAFF.

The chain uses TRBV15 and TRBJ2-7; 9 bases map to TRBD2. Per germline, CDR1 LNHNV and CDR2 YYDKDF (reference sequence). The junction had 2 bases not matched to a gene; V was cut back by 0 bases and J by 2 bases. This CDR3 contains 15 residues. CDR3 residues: CATSRELAGPYEQYF. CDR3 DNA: TGTGCCACCAGCAGAGAACTAGCGGGCCCCTACGAGCAGTACTTC.

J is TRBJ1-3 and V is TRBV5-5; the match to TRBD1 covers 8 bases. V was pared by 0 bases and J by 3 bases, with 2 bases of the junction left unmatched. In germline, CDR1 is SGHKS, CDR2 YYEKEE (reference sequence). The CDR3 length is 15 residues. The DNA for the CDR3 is TGTGCCAGCAGCTTGGACAGGGGGTATGGAAACACCATATATTTT. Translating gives CASSLDRGYGNTIYF. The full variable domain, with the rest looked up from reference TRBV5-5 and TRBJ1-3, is DAGVTQSPTHLIKTRGQQVTLRCSPISGHKSVSWYQQVLGQGPQFIFQYYEKEERGRGNFPDRFSARQFPNYSSELNVNALLLGDSALYLCASSLDRGYGNTIYFGEGSWLTVV.

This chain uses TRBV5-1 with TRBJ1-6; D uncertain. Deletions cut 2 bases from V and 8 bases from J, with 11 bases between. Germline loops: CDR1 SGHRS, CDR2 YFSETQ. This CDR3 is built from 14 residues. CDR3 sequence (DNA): TGCGCCAGCAGCTTTAAAGGGAGTGATTCACCCCTCCACTTT. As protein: CASSFKGSDSPLHF.

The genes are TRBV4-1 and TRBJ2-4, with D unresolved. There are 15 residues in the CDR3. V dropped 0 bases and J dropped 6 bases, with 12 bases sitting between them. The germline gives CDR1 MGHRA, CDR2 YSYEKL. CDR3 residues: CASSQENGRSNIQYF. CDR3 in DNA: TGCGCCAGCAGCCAAGAAAATGGCCGATCAAACATTCAGTACTTC.

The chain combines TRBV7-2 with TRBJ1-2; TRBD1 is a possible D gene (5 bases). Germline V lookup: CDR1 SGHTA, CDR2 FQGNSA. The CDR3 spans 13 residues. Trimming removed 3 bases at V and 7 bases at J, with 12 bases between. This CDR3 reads CASSFWGEGGYTF. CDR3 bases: TGTGCCAGCAGCTTCTGGGGGGAGGGTGGCTACACCTTC.

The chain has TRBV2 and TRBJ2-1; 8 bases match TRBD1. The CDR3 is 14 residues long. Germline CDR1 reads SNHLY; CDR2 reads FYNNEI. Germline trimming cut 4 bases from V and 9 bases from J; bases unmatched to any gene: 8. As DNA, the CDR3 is TGTGCCAGCAGTGTTGGGGCAGGGGGCAGTGAGCAGTTCTTC. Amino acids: CASSVGAGGSEQFF. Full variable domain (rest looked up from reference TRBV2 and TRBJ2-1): EPEVTQTPSHQVTQMGQEVILRCVPISNHLYFYWYRQILGQKVEFLVSFYNNEISEKSEIFDDQFSVERPDGSNFTLKIRSTKLEDSAMYFCASSVGAGGSEQFFGPGTRLTVL.

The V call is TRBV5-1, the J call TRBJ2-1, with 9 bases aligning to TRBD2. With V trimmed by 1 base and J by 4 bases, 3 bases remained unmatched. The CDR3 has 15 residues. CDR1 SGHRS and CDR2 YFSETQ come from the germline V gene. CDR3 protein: CASSLKLAGYNEQFF. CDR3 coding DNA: TGCGCCAGCAGCTTGAAACTAGCGGGTTACAATGAGCAGTTCTTC.

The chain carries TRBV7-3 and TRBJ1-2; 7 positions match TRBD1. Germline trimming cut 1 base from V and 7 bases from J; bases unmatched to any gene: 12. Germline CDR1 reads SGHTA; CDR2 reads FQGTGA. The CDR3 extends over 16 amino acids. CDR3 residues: CASSLMPSDRVSGYTF. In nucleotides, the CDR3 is TGTGCCAGCAGCTTAATGCCTTCCGACAGGGTCAGTGGCTACACCTTC.

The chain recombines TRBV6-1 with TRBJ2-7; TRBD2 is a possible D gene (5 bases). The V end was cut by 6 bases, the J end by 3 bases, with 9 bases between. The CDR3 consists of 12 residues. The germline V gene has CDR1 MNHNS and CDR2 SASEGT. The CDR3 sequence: CASSDYRYEQYF. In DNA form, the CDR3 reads TGTGCCAGCAGCGACTACCGCTACGAGCAGTACTTC.

CDR3 sequence: CASSLTAGPNTEAFF. CDR3 sequence (DNA): TGTGCCAGCAGCTTAACGGCGGGACCGAACACTGAAGCTTTCTTT. The chain is built from TRBV7-3 and TRBJ1-1; possibly TRBD1 for D (5 bases). The germline V gene encodes CDR1 SGHTA and CDR2 FQGTGA. The CDR3 length is 15 residues. Deletions cut 0 bases from V and 1 base from J, with 9 bases between. The full variable domain, completed using reference TRBV7-3 and TRBJ1-1, is GAGVSQTPSNKVTEKGKYVELRCDPISGHTALYWYRQSLGQGPEFLIYFQGTGAADDSGLPNDRFFAVRPEGSVSTLKIQRTERGDSAVYLCASSLTAGPNTEAFFGQGTRLTVV.

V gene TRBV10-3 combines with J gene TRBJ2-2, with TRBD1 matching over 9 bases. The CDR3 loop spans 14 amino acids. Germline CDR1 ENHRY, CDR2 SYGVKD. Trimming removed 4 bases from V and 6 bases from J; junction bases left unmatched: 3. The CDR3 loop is CAISGGQGSGELFF. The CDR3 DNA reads TGTGCCATCAGTGGGGGACAGGGTTCCGGGGAGCTGTTTTTT.

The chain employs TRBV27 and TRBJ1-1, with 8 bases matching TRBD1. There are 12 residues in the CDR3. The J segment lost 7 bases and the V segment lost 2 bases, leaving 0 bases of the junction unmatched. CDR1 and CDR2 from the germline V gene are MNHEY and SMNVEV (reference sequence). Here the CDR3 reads CASSLTGGEAFF. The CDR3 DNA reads TGTGCCAGCAGTTTAACAGGGGGTGAAGCTTTCTTT.

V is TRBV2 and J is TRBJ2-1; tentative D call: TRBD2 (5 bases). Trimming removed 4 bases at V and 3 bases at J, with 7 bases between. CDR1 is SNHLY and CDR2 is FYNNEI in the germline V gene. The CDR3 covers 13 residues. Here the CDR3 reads CASSGTSYNEQFF. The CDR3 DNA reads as TGTGCCAGCAGTGGAACTAGCTACAATGAGCAGTTCTTC.

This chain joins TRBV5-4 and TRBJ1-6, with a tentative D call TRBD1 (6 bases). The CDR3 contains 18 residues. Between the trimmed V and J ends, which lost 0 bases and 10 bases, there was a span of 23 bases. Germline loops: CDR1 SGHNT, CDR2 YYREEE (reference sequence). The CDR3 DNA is TGTGCCAGCAGCTTGGGTACCTCGGGGGGCGCTTTGGGATCACCCCTCCACTTT. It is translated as CASSLGTSGGALGSPLHF.

CDR3 amino acids: CASSPGQGKGRSNQPQHF. In DNA, the CDR3 is TGTGCCAGCAGCCCGGGACAGGGGAAAGGACGAAGCAATCAGCCCCAGCATTTT. The rearrangement joins TRBV7-9 to TRBJ1-5, with 10 positions matching TRBD1. Germline CDR1 and CDR2: SEHNR and FQNEAQ (reference sequence). The trim removed 5 bases at V and 1 base at J, leaving 11 bases unmatched. The CDR3 extends over 18 amino acids.

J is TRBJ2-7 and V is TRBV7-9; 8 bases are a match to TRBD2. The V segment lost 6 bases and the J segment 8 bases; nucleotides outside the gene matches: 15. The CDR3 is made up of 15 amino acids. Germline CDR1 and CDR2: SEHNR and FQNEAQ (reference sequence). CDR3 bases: TGTGCCAGCAGTCAAACTAGCGGACCACGCGGTCAGCAGTACTTC. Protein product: CASSQTSGPRGQQYF.

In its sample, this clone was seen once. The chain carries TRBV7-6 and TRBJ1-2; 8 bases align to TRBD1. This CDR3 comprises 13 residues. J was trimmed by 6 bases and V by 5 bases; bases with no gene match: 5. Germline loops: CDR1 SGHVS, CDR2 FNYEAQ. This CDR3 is CASSPTGAHGYTF. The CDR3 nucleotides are TGTGCCAGCAGCCCGACAGGGGCACATGGCTACACCTTC.

In DNA, the CDR3 is TGTGCCAGCAGCCTGGGACAGGGAAACATTCAGTACTTC. This encodes CASSLGQGNIQYF. The chain recombines TRBV7-2 with TRBJ2-4, with 9 bases aligning to TRBD1. Germline values: CDR1 SGHTA, CDR2 FQGNSA. Losses at the gene ends were 5 bases for V and 6 bases for J; bases not matched to a gene: 2. This CDR3 has 13 residues.

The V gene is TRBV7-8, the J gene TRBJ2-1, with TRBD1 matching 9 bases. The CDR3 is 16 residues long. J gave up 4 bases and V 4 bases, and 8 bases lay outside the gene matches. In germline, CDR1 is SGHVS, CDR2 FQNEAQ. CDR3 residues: CASSSRRGTGYNEQFF. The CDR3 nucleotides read TGTGCCAGCAGCTCCCGTCGGGGGACAGGGTACAATGAGCAGTTCTTC.

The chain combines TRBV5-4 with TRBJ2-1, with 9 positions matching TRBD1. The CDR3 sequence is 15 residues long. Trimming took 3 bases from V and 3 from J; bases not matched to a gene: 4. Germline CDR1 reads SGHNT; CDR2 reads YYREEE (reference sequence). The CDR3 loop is CASSSRGQGYNEQFF. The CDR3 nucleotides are TGTGCCAGCAGCTCTAGGGGACAGGGCTACAATGAGCAGTTCTTC.

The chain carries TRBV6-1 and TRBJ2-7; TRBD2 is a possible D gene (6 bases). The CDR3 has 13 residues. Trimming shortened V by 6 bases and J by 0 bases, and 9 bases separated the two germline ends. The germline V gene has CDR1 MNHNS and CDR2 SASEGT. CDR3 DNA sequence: TGTGCCAGCAGAGCGCGGGACTCCTACGAGCAGTACTTC. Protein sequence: CASRARDSYEQYF.

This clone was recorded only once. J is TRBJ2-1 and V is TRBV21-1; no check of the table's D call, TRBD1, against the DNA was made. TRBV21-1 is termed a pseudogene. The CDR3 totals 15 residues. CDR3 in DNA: TGTGCCAGCAGCAAACAGGGGGCCTGTTATAATGAGCAGTTCTTC. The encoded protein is CASSKQGACYNEQFF.